A selection of T cell receptor beta chains follows, all from one sample in a study of beta chain features in type 1 diabetes. Profiled with immunoSEQ multiplex PCR; TCRdb holds only in-frame clones, not every one. The sample contains over 700,000 clones, 17% of which appear only once. Input material: naive CD4+ T cells from blood. The receptors were gathered from a woman in her late teens or twenties in good health. Each CDR3 is given with its conserved first and last residue. A D gene is named only where the DNA matches it firmly. The size field is filled for only some rows; it gives once, few, many or a size class.

j_call: TRBJ2-5
clone_size: .
d_call: .
v_call: TRBV6-5
cdr3_aa: CASSYSIGLETQYF
cdr3_nt: TGTGCCAGCAGTTACTCGATAGGACTAGAGACCCAGTACTTC

j_call: TRBJ2-1
clone_size: .
d_call: .
v_call: TRBV7-9
cdr3_aa: CASSIGRLEFDEQFF
cdr3_nt: TGTGCCAGCAGTATCGGTAGACTAGAGTTCGATGAGCAGTTCTTC

j_call: TRBJ2-3
clone_size: .
d_call: .
v_call: TRBV21-1
cdr3_aa: CASSNLRVGTSRSNTDTQYF
cdr3_nt: TGTGCCAGCAGCAATCTTCGCGTCGGGACGAGCAGATCAAACACAGATACGCAGTATTTT

j_call: TRBJ1-4
clone_size: once
d_call: TRBD1
v_call: TRBV7-9
cdr3_aa: CASSPSGGVEKLFF
cdr3_nt: TGTGCCAGCAGCCCCTCAGGGGGCGTAGAAAAACTGTTTTTT

j_call: TRBJ2-2
clone_size: .
d_call: .
v_call: TRBV4-1
cdr3_aa: CASSLTRQGYTGELFF
cdr3_nt: TGCGCCAGCAGTTTAACGAGGCAGGGGTACACCGGGGAGCTGTTTTTT

j_call: TRBJ2-7
clone_size: .
d_call: TRBD2
v_call: TRBV5-4
cdr3_aa: CASTTHQREGGHEQYF
cdr3_nt: TGTGCCAGCACAACCCACCAGCGGGAGGGAGGACACGAGCAGTACTTC

j_call: TRBJ2-1
clone_size: .
d_call: TRBD2
v_call: TRBV19
cdr3_aa: CASHSLAGHYNEQFF
cdr3_nt: TGTGCCAGCCATAGTTTAGCGGGGCACTACAATGAGCAGTTCTTC

j_call: TRBJ2-7
clone_size: .
d_call: .
v_call: TRBV18
cdr3_aa: CASSPLGGYEQYF
cdr3_nt: TGTGCCAGCTCACCACTGGGTGGGTACGAGCAGTACTTC

j_call: TRBJ2-3
clone_size: few
d_call: TRBD2
v_call: TRBV4-2
cdr3_aa: CASDTPGLGSTDTQYF
cdr3_nt: TGTGCCAGCGATACCCCCGGACTAGGTTCGACAGATACGCAGTATTTT

j_call: TRBJ1-2
clone_size: .
d_call: .
v_call: TRBV2
cdr3_aa: CASRTGTGSYGGYTF
cdr3_nt: TGTGCCAGCAGGACCGGGACCGGAAGTTATGGGGGCTACACCTTC

j_call: TRBJ2-2
clone_size: few
d_call: .
v_call: TRBV15
cdr3_aa: CATSRDLDGRALRGHTGELFF
cdr3_nt: TGTGCCACCAGCAGAGATCTGGACGGGAGGGCCCTGAGGGGGCATACCGGGGAGCTGTTTTTT